These 32 T cell receptor beta chains were sequenced from one sample in a study of cytomegalovirus exposure and HLA in healthy donors. In the PCR, 60 Vbeta and 13 Jbeta primers were used. Data came from immunoSEQ multiplex PCR; TCRdb stores just in-frame clones and leaves some out. The sample shows fewer than 350,000 clones, about 87% of them seen only once. Sequencing input: PBMCs. The source is a woman younger than 35 in good health and CMV-seronegative.

The chain uses TRBV7-9 and TRBJ1-2; TRBD1 might be the D (5 bases). This CDR3 has 15 residues. CDR1 is SEHNR, CDR2 FQNEAQ, per germline (reference sequence). Trimming shortened V by 6 bases and J by 5 bases, and 19 bases separated the two germline ends. CDR3 sequence (DNA): TGTGCCAGCAGACGCGGGGGGTTAACCCAGTATGGCTACACCTTC. Translation gives CASRRGGLTQYGYTF.

Only one count was recorded for this clone. The chain is built from TRBV5-1 and TRBJ2-7; tentative D call: TRBD2 (5 bases). Deletions cut 4 bases from V and 3 bases from J, with 11 bases between. This CDR3 comprises 13 residues. CDR1 SGHRS and CDR2 YFSETQ come from the germline V gene. CDR3 sequence: CASSPRTDYEQYF. The CDR3 DNA follows: TGCGCCAGCAGCCCACGGACTGACTACGAGCAGTACTTC.

The V gene is TRBV7-9, the J gene TRBJ2-5, with 7 bases that match TRBD1. This CDR3 spans 15 amino acids. The germline V gene has CDR1 SEHNR and CDR2 FQNEAQ (reference sequence). J gave up 5 bases and V 2 bases, and 8 bases lay outside the gene matches. The CDR3 loop reads CASSLNRGREETQYF. For the CDR3, the DNA is TGTGCCAGCAGCTTAAACAGGGGTAGAGAGGAGACCCAGTACTTC.

The rearrangement joins TRBV10-3 to TRBJ2-7, with 7 nucleotides matching TRBD2. CDR3 length: 16 residues. The trim removed 0 bases at V and 4 bases at J, leaving 9 bases unmatched. CDR1 is ENHRY, CDR2 SYGVKD, per germline. CDR3 sequence: CAISESWAGEIYEQYF. The CDR3, as DNA: TGTGCCATCAGTGAGTCTTGGGCGGGGGAAATATACGAGCAGTACTTC.

V gene TRBV2 combines with J gene TRBJ1-5, with 8 bases that match TRBD1. This CDR3 has 15 amino acids. Germline CDR1 reads SNHLY; CDR2 reads FYNNEI. J gave up 6 bases and V 6 bases, and 10 bases lay outside the gene matches. The CDR3 sequence is CASSLTGQGGQPQHF. The CDR3 DNA reads as TGTGCCAGCAGCCTAACCGGACAGGGCGGTCAGCCCCAGCATTTT.

The chain combines TRBV2 with TRBJ1-4; TRBD1 might be the D (6 bases). The germline V gene encodes CDR1 SNHLY and CDR2 FYNNEI. V was cut by 5 bases and J by 4 bases, with 14 bases left in between. This CDR3 region has 15 residues. The CDR3 DNA is TGTGCCAGCAGTATAGACAGGTTCGGTAATGAAAAACTGTTTTTT. Its translation is CASSIDRFGNEKLFF.

The J gene is TRBJ1-2, the V gene TRBV19; unclear D gene. This CDR3 region has 13 residues. The germline V gene has CDR1 LNHDA and CDR2 SQIVND (reference sequence). Trimming cost V 9 bases and J 3 bases, with 14 bases left between them. This CDR3 is CARSTQTYYGYTF. The CDR3 coding sequence is TGTGCCAGGAGCACTCAAACCTACTATGGCTACACCTTC.

A word on this clone: The sample carries other DNA sequences with the same CDR3. The rearrangement links TRBV29-1 to TRBJ1-6; D is undetermined. The CDR3 extends over 14 amino acids. Germline lookup yields CDR1 SQVTM and CDR2 ANQGSEA. The ends were cut back, 4 bases at V and 7 bases at J, with 14 bases in the middle. The CDR3 protein is CSVGIGGKNSPLHF. DNA of the CDR3: TGCAGCGTTGGAATAGGAGGGAAAAATTCACCCCTCCACTTT.

The chain has TRBV7-3 and TRBJ2-3; TRBD2 matches 11 bases. V lost 3 bases to trimming and J lost 2 bases; unmatched junction nucleotides: 10. CDR3 length equals 18 residues. CDR1 and CDR2 from the germline V gene are SGHTA and FQGTGA. Written as DNA, the CDR3 is TGTGCCAGCAGCTTCCTTAGCGGGGGGGCCGGGGTCACAGATACGCAGTATTTT. Its protein is CASSFLSGGAGVTDTQYF.

V usage is TRBV10-2 and J usage is TRBJ1-1; D possibly corresponds to TRBD1 (6 bases). Germline V lookup: CDR1 WSHSY, CDR2 SAAADI. The CDR3 runs 15 residues. Trimming shortened V by 8 bases and J by 0 bases, and 16 bases separated the two germline ends. CDR3 sequence: CASSQSGAMNTEAFF. The CDR3 bases are TGCGCCAGCTCTCAGTCAGGGGCTATGAACACTGAAGCTTTCTTT.

This chain joins TRBV5-5 and TRBJ1-4; D is ambiguous. The CDR3 covers 12 residues. Germline V gives CDR1 SGHKS, CDR2 YYEKEE (reference sequence). Trimming pared 4 bases from V and 8 bases from J, leaving 9 bases between. CDR3 region: CASSPPEEKLFF. The CDR3 coding sequence is TGTGCCAGCAGCCCACCCGAGGAAAAACTGTTTTTT.

As regards this clone: The junction departs from germline at one end; a sequencing error may be responsible. V is TRBV4-1 and J is TRBJ2-6; D is unresolved. This CDR3 comprises 14 residues. The germline V gene encodes CDR1 MGHRA and CDR2 YSYEKL. The CDR3 protein is CASSQGAGANVLTF. DNA of the CDR3: TGCGCCAGCAGCCAGGGCGCTGGCGCCAACGTCCTGACTTTC.

The gene calls are TRBV2 and TRBJ2-3; TRBD1 matches 8 bases. Germline-derived CDR1 and CDR2 are SNHLY and FYNNEI. The junction had 7 bases not matched to a gene; V was cut back by 6 bases and J by 5 bases. CDR3 size: 14 residues. The DNA of the CDR3 is TGTGCCAGCAGCGGACAGGGTGGTAAAGATACGCAGTATTTT. Translation gives CASSGQGGKDTQYF.

The chain combines TRBV9 with TRBJ2-3, with D tentatively TRBD1 (5 bases). There are 17 residues in the CDR3. Trimming removed 4 bases at V and 2 bases at J, with 20 bases between. Germline V lookup: CDR1 SGDLS, CDR2 YYNGEE. CDR3 amino acids: CASSPRAKGALTDTQYF. CDR3 nucleotides: TGTGCCAGCAGCCCCCGGGCGAAAGGGGCCCTCACAGATACGCAGTATTTT.

The chain combines TRBV6-6 with TRBJ1-5; D is ambiguous. CDR1 and CDR2 from the germline V gene are MNHNY and SVGAGI (reference sequence). This CDR3 is 15 amino acids long. Trimming removed 3 bases from V and 5 bases from J, with 14 bases in between. CDR3 nucleotides: TGTGCCAGCAGTTATACAGCCATTCCATATCAGCCCCAGCATTTT. Its translation is CASSYTAIPYQPQHF.

The CDR3 DNA follows: TGTGCCAGCAGCTCACCGGGACAGGTTCGATACGAGCAGTACTTC. It encodes CASSSPGQVRYEQYF. The J gene is TRBJ2-7, the V gene TRBV5-4; 8 bases agree with TRBD1. This CDR3 is built from 15 residues. Unmatched junction bases numbered 9, after V lost 3 bases and J lost 4 bases. Germline loops: CDR1 SGHNT, CDR2 YYREEE (reference sequence).

The rearrangement uses TRBV27 and TRBJ2-7; 7 bases map to TRBD1. The CDR3 loop spans 14 amino acids. Germline CDR1 and CDR2: MNHEY and SMNVEV (reference sequence). J was trimmed by 6 bases and V by 5 bases; bases with no gene match: 10. DNA of the CDR3: TGTGCCAGCAGTAGGGGGACAGCGGCTGGCGAGCAGTACTTC. Amino acids: CASSRGTAAGEQYF.

This clone turned up a few times. The chain joins TRBV9 to TRBJ1-2; 10 nucleotides agree with TRBD1. The V gene's germline CDR1 is SGDLS and CDR2 YYNGEE. The CDR3 consists of 13 residues. The junction had 2 bases not matched to a gene; V was cut back by 3 bases and J by 6 bases. CDR3 sequence (DNA): TGTGCCAGCAGCGCCGGGACAGGGGATGGCTACACCTTC. It encodes CASSAGTGDGYTF.

The chain recombines TRBV29-1 with TRBJ2-5; possible D gene TRBD1, 5 bases. CDR3 size: 11 residues. Deletions cut 8 bases from V and 5 bases from J, with 12 bases between. Germline CDR1 reads SQVTM; CDR2 reads ANQGSEA. CDR3 in DNA: TGCAGCCTCGTAAGGGGTGAGACCCAGTACTTC. Its translation is CSLVRGETQYF.

V usage is TRBV7-3 and J usage is TRBJ1-6; D is possibly TRBD1 (6 bases). Trimming removed 2 bases at V and 7 bases at J, with 9 bases between. Germline CDR1 SGHTA, CDR2 FQGTGA. This CDR3 has 14 residues. CDR3 nucleotides: TGTGCCAGCAGCTTATTAGGACAGAATTCACCCCTCCACTTT. Amino acids: CASSLLGQNSPLHF.

This clone appeared a single time. The gene calls are TRBV20-1 and TRBJ1-2; D might be TRBD1 (5 bases). Germline V CDR1 and CDR2: DFQATT, SNEGSKA (reference sequence). V lost 4 bases to trimming and J lost 5 bases, with 8 bases between them. CDR3 length: 11 residues. The DNA of the CDR3 is TGCAGTGCTAACCGGGGGTATGGCTACACCTTC. It specifies CSANRGYGYTF.

The chain combines TRBV7-3 with TRBJ2-2, with 8 bases lining up with TRBD2. This CDR3 contains 14 residues. The germline V gene encodes CDR1 SGHTA and CDR2 FQGTGA. J was trimmed by 5 bases and V by 7 bases; bases with no gene match: 6. The chain's CDR3 is CASTPGGLTGELFF. DNA for the CDR3: TGTGCCAGCACTCCGGGGGGGTTAACCGGGGAGCTGTTTTTT.

This clone has more than one count but fewer than ten. This rearrangement joins TRBV4-1 to TRBJ1-3, with D possibly TRBD1 on 5 matching bases. This CDR3 spans 16 amino acids. Germline V gives CDR1 MGHRA, CDR2 YSYEKL. Trimming took 2 bases from V and 0 from J, leaving 11 bases between them. The CDR3 is CASSQSQGYSGNTIYF. As DNA, the CDR3 is TGCGCCAGCAGCCAATCGCAGGGCTACTCTGGAAACACCATATATTTT.

The chain is built from TRBV13 and TRBJ1-6; possibly TRBD1 for D (6 bases). This CDR3 comprises 15 residues. Germline assignment: CDR1 PRHDT and CDR2 FYEKMQ (reference sequence). Trimming removed 5 bases from V and 7 bases from J, with 15 bases in between. The chain's CDR3 is CASSIRTDGNSPLHF. CDR3 bases: TGTGCCAGCAGCATCCGGACAGACGGGAATTCACCCCTCCACTTT.

This clone has only one observation. The rearrangement joins TRBV5-4 to TRBJ1-2; TRBD1 aligns across 10 bases. The CDR3 loop spans 16 amino acids. Losses at the gene ends were 4 bases for V and 5 bases for J; bases not matched to a gene: 11. Germline V CDR1 and CDR2: SGHNT, YYREEE (reference sequence). The CDR3 is CASSPSGTGETYGYTF. The CDR3 coding sequence is TGTGCCAGCAGCCCCTCCGGGACAGGGGAGACTTATGGCTACACCTTC.

In regard to this clone: In the same sample, other DNA sequences code for this CDR3. The chain joins TRBV5-4 to TRBJ2-3; 9 nucleotides align to TRBD2. V trimming: 4 bases; J trimming: 1 base; junction bases outside the gene matches: 4. CDR3 length: 15 residues. CDR1 and CDR2 from the germline V gene are SGHNT and YYREEE (reference sequence). The CDR3 sequence is CASSGGLAGTDTQYF. The DNA of the CDR3 is TGTGCCAGCAGCGGGGGACTAGCCGGCACAGATACGCAGTATTTT. The variable domain in full, completed from reference TRBV5-4 and TRBJ2-3, reads ETGVTQSPTHLIKTRGQQVTLRCSSQSGHNTVSWYQQALGQGPQFIFQYYREEENGRGNFPPRFSGLQFPNYSSELNVNALELDDSALYLCASSGGLAGTDTQYFGPGTRLTVL.

The chain employs TRBV18 and TRBJ1-1, with TRBD1 identical over 8 bases. Germline V gene data show CDR1 as KGHSH and CDR2 as LQKENI. V lost 3 bases, J lost 1 base, and 7 bases stayed unmatched. The CDR3 is made up of 16 amino acids. The CDR3 protein is CASSPQKGQGNTEAFF. The DNA for the CDR3 is TGTGCCAGCTCACCCCAAAAAGGACAGGGGAACACTGAAGCTTTCTTT.

V usage is TRBV9 and J usage is TRBJ1-3, with no clear D. V was trimmed by 7 bases and J by 4 bases, leaving 6 bases between them. Germline values: CDR1 SGDLS, CDR2 YYNGEE. The length of the CDR3 is 11 residues. The CDR3 is CASEQGNTIYF. CDR3 bases: TGTGCCAGCGAACAGGGAAACACCATATATTTT.

Details on this clone: An end of the junction does not agree with germline; a read error may underlie this. V and J are TRBV7-6 and TRBJ2-1; TRBD1 aligns across 9 bases. The V gene's germline CDR1 is SGHVS and CDR2 FNYEAQ. The CDR3 totals 15 residues. The CDR3 reads CASSLDGTGNNEQFF. CDR3 DNA: TGTGCTAGCAGCTTAGACGGGACAGGGAACAATGAGCAGTTCTTC.

J is TRBJ1-2 and V is TRBV5-4; no clear D. CDR3 length: 14 amino acids. Germline V gene lookup returns CDR1 SGHNT and CDR2 YYREEE (reference sequence). The V and J ends lost 2 bases and 2 bases respectively, with 10 bases between them. The CDR3 nucleotides read TGTGCCAGCAGCTTACGGGAGAGAAACTATGGCTACACCTTC. Translated, it gives CASSLRERNYGYTF.

V and J are TRBV4-2 and TRBJ1-4; TRBD1 is a possible D gene (5 bases). Trimming took off 1 base at V and 5 bases at J, with 11 bases between the two ends. CDR3 length: 15 residues. Per germline, CDR1 LGHNA and CDR2 YNFKEQ. For the CDR3, the DNA is TGTGCCAGCAGCCAAGTTGGAGGGGTAAATGAAAAACTGTTTTTT. Translated, it gives CASSQVGGVNEKLFF.

The V call is TRBV5-4, the J call TRBJ2-5; 9 bases map to TRBD2. CDR1 and CDR2 from the germline V gene are SGHNT and YYREEE (reference sequence). The CDR3 runs to 14 residues. V lost 4 bases to trimming and J lost 1 base; unmatched junction nucleotides: 2. The CDR3 DNA is TGTGCCAGCAGCCCGGGACTAGCCCAAGAGACCCAGTACTTC. It is translated as CASSPGLAQETQYF. Full variable domain (remainder filled in from reference TRBV5-4 and TRBJ2-5): ETGVTQSPTHLIKTRGQQVTLRCSSQSGHNTVSWYQQALGQGPQFIFQYYREEENGRGNFPPRFSGLQFPNYSSELNVNALELDDSALYLCASSPGLAQETQYFGPGTRLLVL.